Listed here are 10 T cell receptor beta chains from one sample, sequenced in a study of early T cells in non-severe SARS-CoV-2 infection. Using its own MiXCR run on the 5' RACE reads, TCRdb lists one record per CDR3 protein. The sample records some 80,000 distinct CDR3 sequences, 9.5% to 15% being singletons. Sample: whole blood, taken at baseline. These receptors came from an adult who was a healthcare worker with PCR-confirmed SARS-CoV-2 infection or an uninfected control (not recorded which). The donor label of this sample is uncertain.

CDR3 in amino acids: CASTLGSPPYEQYF. The CDR3 DNA reads TGTGCCAGCACCCTAGGGTCCCCTCCCTACGAGCAGTACTTC. The chain joins TRBV6-2 or TRBV6-3 to TRBJ2-7; D is uncertain. The V end lost 7 bases, the J end lost 2 bases, and 15 bases lay between the germline ends. The CDR3 has 14 amino acids. CDR1 is MNHEY, CDR2 SVGEGT, per germline.

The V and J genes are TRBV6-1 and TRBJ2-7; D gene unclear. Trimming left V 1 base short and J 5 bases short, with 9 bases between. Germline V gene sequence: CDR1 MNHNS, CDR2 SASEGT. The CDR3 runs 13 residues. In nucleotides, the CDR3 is TGTGCCAGCAGTGAAGGGTTAGCCAACGAGCAGTACTTC. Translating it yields CASSEGLANEQYF.

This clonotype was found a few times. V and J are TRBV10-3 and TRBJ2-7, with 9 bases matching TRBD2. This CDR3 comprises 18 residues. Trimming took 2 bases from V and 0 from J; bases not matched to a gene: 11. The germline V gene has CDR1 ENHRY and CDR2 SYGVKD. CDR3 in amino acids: CAISEPNPLAGISYEQYF. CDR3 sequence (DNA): TGTGCCATCAGTGAGCCGAACCCTCTAGCGGGAATCTCCTACGAGCAGTACTTC.

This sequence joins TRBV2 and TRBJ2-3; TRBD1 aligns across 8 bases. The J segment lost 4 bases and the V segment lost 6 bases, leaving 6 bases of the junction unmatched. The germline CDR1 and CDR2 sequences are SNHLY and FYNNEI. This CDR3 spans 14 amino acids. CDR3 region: CASRAGQGSDTQYF. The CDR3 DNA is TGTGCCAGCAGAGCCGGACAGGGATCAGATACGCAGTATTTT.

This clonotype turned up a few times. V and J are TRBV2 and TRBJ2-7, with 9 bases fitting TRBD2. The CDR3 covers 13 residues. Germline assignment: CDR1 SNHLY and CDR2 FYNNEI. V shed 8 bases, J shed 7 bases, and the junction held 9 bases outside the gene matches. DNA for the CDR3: TGTGCCAGCGTGGGACTAGCTTTTTGGGAGCAGTACTTC. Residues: CASVGLAFWEQYF. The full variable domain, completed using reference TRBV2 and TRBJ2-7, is EPEVTQTPSHQVTQMGQEVILRCVPISNHLYFYWYRQILGQKVEFLVSFYNNEISEKSEIFDDQFSVERPDGSNFTLKIRSTKLEDSAMYFCASVGLAFWEQYFGPGTRLTVT.

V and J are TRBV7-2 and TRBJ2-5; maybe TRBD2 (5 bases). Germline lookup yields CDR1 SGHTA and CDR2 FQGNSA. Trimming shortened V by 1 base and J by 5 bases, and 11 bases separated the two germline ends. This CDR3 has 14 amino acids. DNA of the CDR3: TGTGCCAGCAGCTTAGTCGGGGATTGGGAGACCCAGTACTTC. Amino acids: CASSLVGDWETQYF.

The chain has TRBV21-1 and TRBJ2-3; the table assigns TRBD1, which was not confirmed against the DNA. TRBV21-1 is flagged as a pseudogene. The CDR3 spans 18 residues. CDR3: CASSKEGQGPRDTDTQYF. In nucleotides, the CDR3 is TGTGCCAGCAGCAAAGAGGGACAGGGCCCGAGGGACACAGATACGCAGTATTTT.

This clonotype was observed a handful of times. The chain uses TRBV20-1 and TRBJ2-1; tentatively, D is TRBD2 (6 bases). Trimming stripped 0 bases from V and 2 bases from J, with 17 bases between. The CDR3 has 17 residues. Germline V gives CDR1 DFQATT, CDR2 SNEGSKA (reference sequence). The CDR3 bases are TGCAGTGCTAGAGATCCCCGGAGGGGTCCTACCTACAATGAGCAGTTCTTC. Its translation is CSARDPRRGPTYNEQFF.

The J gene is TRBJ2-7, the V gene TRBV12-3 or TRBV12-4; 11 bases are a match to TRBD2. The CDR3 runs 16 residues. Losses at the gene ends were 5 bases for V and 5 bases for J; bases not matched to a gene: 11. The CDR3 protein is CASSPRGLAGGDEQYF. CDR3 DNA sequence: TGTGCCAGCAGTCCCCGCGGACTAGCGGGTGGAGACGAGCAGTACTTC.

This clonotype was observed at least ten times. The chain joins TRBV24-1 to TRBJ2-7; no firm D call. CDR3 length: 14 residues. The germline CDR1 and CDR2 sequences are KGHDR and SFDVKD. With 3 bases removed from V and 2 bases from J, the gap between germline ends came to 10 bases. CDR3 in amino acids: CATSDRTAPYEQYF. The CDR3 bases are TGTGCCACCAGTGATCGGACGGCGCCCTACGAGCAGTACTTC.